This T cell receptor beta chain originates from a study of T cell responses to AZD1222 COVID-19 vaccine (dated by TCRdb to the early 2020s). For context, the study as a whole: A total of approximately 240 trial participants underwent TCR sequencing, of whom roughly 210 received two doses of AZD1222 and some 26 received two doses of the MenACWY control vaccine. Enrollment into the trials was organized by age into subgroups of 18-55, 56-69 and 70-plus years, and those subgroups contained roughly 150, 30 and 60 TCR-sequenced participants, respectively. Summary of the overall study and its limitations: In the small 56-69-year group, the increase in depth fell short of significance, most likely because of low power. After two AZD1222 doses, spike-specific TCR breadth and depth were significantly higher than at day 0 and than in MenACWY recipients. CD4 TCRs associated with the vaccine covered the entire spike protein, and the dominant responses were in regions 160-218 and 743-854. Reportedly, close to half of the unique spike-specific TCRs recognized epitopes lying outside the regions that are mutated in the B.1.351 and B.1.1.7 variants. Conclusions about previously exposed vaccinees are limited, since just six AZD1222 recipients were seropositive for SARS-CoV-2 at baseline. Participants were mostly white British and included more females than males, and it was suggested by the authors that clonal diversity may have been underestimated. No day 14 peak-response samples were available, so repertoires were characterized only after the peak T cell response.

The CDR3 regions of human TCRbeta chains were subjected to immunosequencing. The study's processing was this. TCRs in the repertoires were compared against a reference library of SARS-CoV-2-specific TCRs that had been generated with the MIRA antigen-specificity platform. Breadth was defined as the fraction of unique TCRs that were SARS-CoV-2-associated. Depth was defined as the fraction of total T cells that were SARS-CoV-2-associated. Using the MIRA data, each spike-specific TCR was assigned both to the spike region to which the TCR was reactive and to a CD4 or CD8 class. Log10-transformed breadth and depth values were compared by one-way ANOVA with Sidak's multiple comparisons tests. The immuneACCESS repertoire file appears here via TCRdb, limited to in-frame rearrangements. These files lack a portion of the clones; in checked studies, under half of the deficit traces to unresolved V genes, and the cause of the others is not known. V and J calls and clone size are copied from that table; D and trimming were computed from the DNA. The sample table lists 140,000 to 150,000 clones, around 90% of them with a count of one. The ten largest clones represent 5% to 6.5% of the sample.

Read against the paper, the sample's time point label means: about 28 days (+/-7) after the second vaccine dose. The treatment or condition label, read with the paper, signifies: meningococcal conjugate vaccine given as trial control. The vaccinee samples were drawn from two UK trials, COV001 and COV002, one of which was a single-blind randomized controlled phase 2/3 trial testing AZD1222 (ChAdOx1 nCoV-19) in healthy adults. For TCRbeta chain sequencing, PBMC samples from trial participants were taken at day 0 and at day 28 after the second dose. Reading the germline V gene gives CDR1 SGHVS and CDR2 FNYEAQ. V loses 4 bases, J loses 10 bases, and the germline ends lie 10 bases apart. Measured from the cysteine to the phenylalanine, the CDR3 is 11 residues long. Only the CDR3 region is kept as DNA, spanning 33 bases read in frame from base 1. Turning to this clone: The antigen it binds to is not known. Nothing much larger sits one base from this clone, and base qualities are not available.

The chain was built from TRBV7-6 and TRBJ2-5; the D segment cannot be called with confidence. This receptor was identified in an adult who received the MenACWY meningococcal vaccine as a control. The sequences come from peripheral blood, collected 28 days after the second dose of the MenACWY control vaccine. Here the CDR3 is given as CASSSYSLQYF. In nucleotides, the sequence is TGTGCCAGCAGCTCCTACTCCCTCCAGTACTTC.